The present T cell receptor beta chain was sequenced within a study of beta chain features in type 1 diabetes (dated by TCRdb to the late 2010s). Regarding the complete study: Mean age, gender distribution, total cell number and subset yield did not differ between patients and healthy donors. A total of roughly 100,000,000 sorted cells were examined across all samples, and the number of cells per subset was strongly correlated with RNA yield. The study compared TCRB repertoires of sorted circulating CD4+ T cell subsets between recently diagnosed type 1 diabetes patients and matched healthy donors. Naive and central memory subsets were obtained from all 30 or so donors, but regulatory and stem cell-like memory subsets were isolated from only 8 patients and about 8 healthy donors.

Overall study results and their limits: Sequencing cDNA rather than genomic DNA could over-represent highly expressing activated cells, although activation and CD3 levels did not differ between groups. Shorter templates might have been favored by PCR, but patient and control samples were amplified and corrected together, so both groups would have been affected equally by any skew. At VDJ recombination sites, type 1 diabetes patients had fewer insertions and more deleted nucleotides, which implies abnormalities in thymic rearrangement. Naive, central memory and regulatory TCRB repertoires appeared more similar among patients than among healthy donors. Because small numbers of individuals were included in the HLA sub-analyses, any influence of HLA type on TCRB rearrangement was left unresolved. Type 1 diabetes patients showed a moderate but significant shortening of TCRB CDR3 length in all four CD4+ subsets.

This clone came up a few times. Its antigen remains unidentified. There are no base qualities to consult, and no much larger clone falls within one base. Germline trimming amounts to 3 bases on V and 4 bases on J, with 12 as the count of junction bases outside the gene matches. The CDR3 runs 17 residues from the cysteine to the phenylalanine. The only DNA kept is the CDR3, 51 bases in frame from the first base. For CDR1 and CDR2, the germline V gene lists MGHDK and SYGVNS. Each donor gave one peripheral blood draw, averaging about 100 mL, which was collected into heparinised tubes. A BD FACSAria II was used to sort naive, central memory, regulatory and stem cell-like memory CD4+ T cells with a panel that included CD45RO, CCR7, CD25, CD127, CD95 and CD27. All sorted populations exceeded 95% purity. PBMCs were isolated immediately by Lymphoprep density gradient centrifugation and stained directly without culture. So that batch effects would be minimized, each experiment stained and sorted samples in pairs, pairing one healthy donor with one patient.

The entire isolated RNA was reverse transcribed using the High Capacity cDNA Reverse Transcription Kit, and thus expressed TCRB transcripts were sequenced. Deep immunoSEQ sequencing was performed on naive, central memory and regulatory T cell samples, with an average of around 3.5 million total reads per sample. Sorted cells were lysed in RLT buffer and RNA was extracted with DNase-treated RNeasy Micro or Mini kits, depending on cell number. To prevent cross-contamination, every cell subset was processed on its own, while patient and healthy donor samples were processed together. Using the immunoSEQ multiplex PCR, TCRB sequences were amplified from cDNA into 87-bp fragments spanning the CDR3 region. The amplicons were sequenced using the Illumina HiSeq platform. In the original analysis: Synthetic template baselines were used to correct PCR bias computationally, reads within Hamming distance 2 were collapsed together, and singletons that could not be merged were discarded. Reads were aligned to IMGT to assign V, D and J genes, CDR3 length, and insertions or deletions at six rearrangement sites. Within each subset, clonotype counts were normalized to sorted cell number, after which true diversity and Gini coefficients were computed with the tcR R package. Repertoire sharing was quantified using the overlap coefficient calculated on TCRB nucleotide sequences. TCRdb holds this immuneACCESS table with in-frame rearrangements only. Some clones are missing; in checked studies, unresolved V genes explain under half, and the rest has no known cause. The V and J calls and clone size are taken from that table; D and trimming were inferred from the DNA. Within this sample are over 300,000 clones, with roughly 8% of them counted one time only. In total, the top ten clones hold around 0.45% of the sample.

The source is a woman aged 18-29 years in good health. Recombination connected TRBV25-1 to TRBJ1-1; TRBD1 matches 9 bases in the middle. Sequenced: central memory CD4+ T cells from blood. The CDR3 in this case is CASSDIQGARGGTEAFF. The nucleotides read TGTGCCAGCAGTGATATACAGGGGGCAAGGGGTGGCACTGAAGCTTTCTTT. Outside the CDR3, residues come from the reference TRBV25-1 and TRBJ1-1 proteins, so the full variable domain is: EADIYQTPRYLVIGTGKKITLECSQTMGHDKMYWYQQDPGMELHLIHYSYGVNSTEKGDLSSESTVSRIRTEHFPLTLESARPSHTSQYLCASSDIQGARGGTEAFFGQGTRLTVV.